One and the same sample provided the 30 T cell receptor beta chains below, sequenced in a study of blood T cell repertoires in COVID-19. Measured with immunoSEQ multiplex PCR; TCRdb has only the in-frame clones, and not every one. The sample consists of fewer than 130,000 clones, 70% to 90% of them appearing once. The sequencing sample was made of peripheral blood. The receptors stem from a human donor in a cohort sampled during active COVID-19.

V gene TRBV6-5 combines with J gene TRBJ2-2; 8 bases are a match to TRBD1. The CDR3 length is 15 residues. Germline loops: CDR1 MNHEY, CDR2 SVGAGI. The ends lost 6 bases at V and 7 bases at J; junction bases unmatched: 10. The chain's CDR3 is CASRQAGGAVGELFF. CDR3 nucleotides: TGTGCCAGCAGGCAGGCAGGGGGCGCCGTCGGGGAGCTGTTTTTT.

The rearrangement links TRBV5-1 to TRBJ2-7, with D uncertain. V dropped 0 bases and J dropped 3 bases, with 10 bases sitting between them. Germline values: CDR1 SGHRS, CDR2 YFSETQ. This CDR3 is 14 amino acids long. The CDR3 nucleotides are TGCGCCAGCAGCTTGGATCAGTCAAACTACGAGCAGTACTTC. It specifies CASSLDQSNYEQYF. The full variable domain, with the rest looked up from reference TRBV5-1 and TRBJ2-7, is KAGVTQTPRYLIKTRGQQVTLSCSPISGHRSVSWYQQTPGQGLQFLFEYFSETQRNKGNFPGRFSGRQFSNSRSEMNVSTLELGDSALYLCASSLDQSNYEQYFGPGTRLTVT.

The V gene is TRBV7-6, the J gene TRBJ2-1; 7 bases are shared with TRBD2. Per germline, CDR1 SGHVS and CDR2 FNYEAQ. Unmatched junction bases numbered 7, after V lost 2 bases and J lost 0 bases. This CDR3 spans 17 amino acids. DNA for the CDR3: TGTGCCAGCAGCTTACAAGGCGGCGGGGGCTCCTACAATGAGCAGTTCTTC. Its protein is CASSLQGGGGSYNEQFF.

The chain has TRBV19 and TRBJ1-2; 7 bases match TRBD1. The germline V gene has CDR1 LNHDA and CDR2 SQIVND (reference sequence). This CDR3 contains 12 residues. Trimming cost V 6 bases and J 6 bases; bases outside gene matches: 4. CDR3 nucleotides: TGTGCCAGTAGGACAGGGCATAATGGCTACACCTTC. Its translation is CASRTGHNGYTF.

This rearrangement joins TRBV6-5 to TRBJ1-2; TRBD1 matches 7 bases. V dropped 7 bases and J dropped 4; count of bases not matched to a gene: 6. Germline loops: CDR1 MNHEY, CDR2 SVGAGI. This CDR3 comprises 13 residues. CDR3 sequence reads: CASTPGQVYGYTF. DNA for the CDR3: TGTGCCAGCACACCCGGACAGGTCTATGGCTACACCTTC.

This clone was observed once. The chain carries TRBV28 and TRBJ2-7, with TRBD1 identical over 8 bases. Germline V gives CDR1 MDHEN, CDR2 SYDVKM. The CDR3 has 14 amino acids. Trimming cost V 6 bases and J 2 bases; bases outside gene matches: 6. The CDR3 bases are TGTGCCAGCAGACCCGGGACAGGCGCCTACGAGCAGTACTTC. This codes for CASRPGTGAYEQYF.

This sequence joins TRBV6-5 and TRBJ1-1; a weak D match, TRBD1 (5 bases). This CDR3 has 13 amino acids. The germline V gene has CDR1 MNHEY and CDR2 SVGAGI. Trimming pared 8 bases from V and 3 bases from J, leaving 13 bases between. CDR3 nucleotides: TGTGCCAGCCGTACAGGAGGGGACACTGAAGCTTTCTTT. Its translation is CASRTGGDTEAFF.

This clone was recorded once. V and J are TRBV4-3 and TRBJ2-4; 10 bases fit TRBD1. Germline loops: CDR1 LGHNA, CDR2 YSLEER. The trim removed 3 bases at V and 6 bases at J, leaving 2 bases unmatched. The CDR3 runs 14 residues. The CDR3 nucleotides read TGCGCCAGCAGCCAGGGGGACAGGGGAAACATTCAGTACTTC. Amino acid sequence: CASSQGDRGNIQYF.

This clone was seen ten or more times. CDR3 region: CASSLQGAGGYTF. CDR3 nucleotides: TGTGCCAGCAGCCTCCAGGGGGCCGGTGGCTACACCTTC. The chain joins TRBV11-2 to TRBJ1-2; 8 nucleotides align to TRBD1. Germline V gene data show CDR1 as SGHAT and CDR2 as FQNNGV. The CDR3 spans 13 residues. V lost 5 bases to trimming and J lost 7 bases; unmatched junction nucleotides: 6.

Note on this clone: This sample also contains other DNA sequences that code for the same CDR3. The chain joins TRBV24-1 to TRBJ1-2; D possibly corresponds to TRBD1 (5 bases). V was clipped by 3 bases and J by 8 bases, with 12 bases between them. Germline V lookup: CDR1 KGHDR, CDR2 SFDVKD. The CDR3 loop spans 13 amino acids. In DNA form, the CDR3 reads TGTGCCACCAGTGATCCGGGGCGGGAAGGCTACACCTTC. Amino acid sequence: CATSDPGREGYTF.

The CDR3 loop is CASSWSGLSENTEAFF. The CDR3 DNA reads as TGCGCCAGCAGTTGGTCAGGGCTATCCGAGAACACTGAAGCTTTCTTT. The V and J genes are TRBV5-1 and TRBJ1-1; maybe TRBD1 (5 bases). V was clipped by 5 bases and J by 1 base, with 18 bases between them. The CDR3 has 16 amino acids. CDR1 is SGHRS, CDR2 YFSETQ, per germline.

This chain links TRBV28 with TRBJ1-2; D not certain. CDR1 is MDHEN, CDR2 SYDVKM, per germline. The CDR3 contains 15 residues. Trimming pared 8 bases from V and 4 bases from J, leaving 20 bases between. CDR3 sequence: CASHGSEGLSYGYTF. The CDR3 nucleotides read TGTGCCAGCCATGGAAGTGAGGGCCTAAGCTATGGCTACACCTTC.

The gene calls are TRBV25-1 and TRBJ2-2; TRBD1 matches 8 bases. V gave up 5 bases and J gave up 6 bases; unmatched junction bases: 8. CDR1 and CDR2 from the germline V gene are MGHDK and SYGVNS. The CDR3 totals 15 residues. CDR3 DNA: TGTGCCAGCAGTTTACGGGACAGGTTTCCCGGGGAGCTGTTTTTT. Translated: CASSLRDRFPGELFF.

V and J are TRBV5-1 and TRBJ1-2; 11 nucleotides match TRBD1. Germline V gene data show CDR1 as SGHRS and CDR2 as YFSETQ. The J segment lost 4 bases and the V segment lost 3 bases, leaving 5 bases of the junction unmatched. The CDR3 covers 15 residues. The CDR3, as DNA: TGCGCCAGCAGCTCCTCCGGGACAGGGGGCTATGGCTACACCTTC. This sequence encodes CASSSSGTGGYGYTF.

The chain links TRBV2 to TRBJ2-7; 8 positions match TRBD1. The V gene's germline CDR1 is SNHLY and CDR2 FYNNEI. The CDR3 spans 14 residues. After removal of 6 bases from V and 1 base from J, the junction contained 5 bases not matched to a gene. The CDR3 spells CASSATGVSYEQYF. As DNA, the CDR3 is TGTGCCAGCAGCGCGACAGGGGTGTCCTACGAGCAGTACTTC.

CDR3 coding DNA: TGTGCCAGCAGCGTAGGTATAAGCGGGTACAATGAGCAGTTCTTC. Translation gives CASSVGISGYNEQFF. This chain connects TRBV9 to TRBJ2-1; D is perhaps TRBD2 (6 bases). The CDR3 contains 15 residues. Germline-derived CDR1 and CDR2 are SGDLS and YYNGEE. V was trimmed by 0 bases and J by 4 bases, leaving 11 bases between them.

Turning to this clone: This sample also contains other DNA sequences that code for the same CDR3. The gene calls are TRBV28 and TRBJ1-1; a weak D match, TRBD1 (5 bases). The CDR3 is 12 residues long. Germline CDR1 is MDHEN and CDR2 is SYDVKM. V was shortened by 6 bases and J by 1 base, with 6 bases between the two germline ends. CDR3 protein: CASRDRNTEAFF. In DNA form, the CDR3 reads TGTGCCAGCAGAGACAGGAACACTGAAGCTTTCTTT. The full variable domain, rest sourced from reference TRBV28 and TRBJ1-1, is DVKVTQSSRYLVKRTGEKVFLECVQDMDHENMFWYRQDPGLGLRLIYFSYDVKMKEKGDIPEGYSVSREKKERFSLILESASTNQTSMYLCASRDRNTEAFFGQGTRLTVV.

The rearrangement uses TRBV3-1 (or the pseudogene TRBV3-2) and TRBJ2-2; TRBD2 matches 8 bases. With 2 bases clipped from V and 0 bases from J, the junction kept 2 bases outside the gene matches. The CDR3 runs to 16 residues. The germline CDR1 and CDR2 sequences are LGHDT and YNNKEL (reference sequence). CDR3 nucleotides: TGTGCCAGCAGCCAATTAGCGGGGACGAACACCGGGGAGCTGTTTTTT. Protein product: CASSQLAGTNTGELFF.

CDR3: CASSERGSGANVLTF. In DNA, the CDR3 is TGTGCCAGCAGTGAAAGGGGATCTGGGGCCAACGTCCTGACTTTC. J is TRBJ2-6 and V is TRBV9; the D gene is possibly TRBD1 (5 bases). This CDR3 is 15 amino acids long. CDR1 is SGDLS, CDR2 YYNGEE, per germline. V was cut by 5 bases and J by 1 base, with 10 bases left in between.

CDR3: CASSYVSRLMNTEAFF. CDR3 sequence (DNA): TGTGCCAGCAGTTACGTTTCCCGTCTAATGAACACTGAAGCTTTCTTT. The chain has TRBV6-2 or TRBV6-3 and TRBJ1-1; no clear D. Per germline, CDR1 MNHEY and CDR2 SVGEGT. The ends were cut back, 2 bases at V and 0 bases at J, with 13 bases in the middle. The CDR3 runs 16 residues.

The V and J genes are TRBV7-8 and TRBJ2-7, with TRBD1 matching over 8 bases. The CDR3 is made up of 16 amino acids. With V trimmed by 4 bases and J by 4 bases, 12 bases remained unmatched. Germline assignment: CDR1 SGHVS and CDR2 FQNEAQ. CDR3 DNA: TGTGCCAGCAGCTCGCAGGGGGCGGCCGGGGATTACGAGCAGTACTTC. Amino acids: CASSSQGAAGDYEQYF.

The chain has TRBV5-1 and TRBJ2-7; 7 bases align to TRBD1. Germline V lookup: CDR1 SGHRS, CDR2 YFSETQ. This CDR3 is 14 amino acids long. After removal of 5 bases from V and 6 bases from J, the junction contained 11 bases not matched to a gene. CDR3 protein: CASSLATGPAEQYF. Written as DNA, the CDR3 is TGCGCCAGCAGTCTGGCGACAGGGCCGGCCGAGCAGTACTTC.

V and J are TRBV19 and TRBJ1-5, with 7 bases aligning to TRBD1. After removal of 7 bases from V and 1 base from J, the junction contained 7 bases not matched to a gene. CDR3 length: 15 amino acids. CDR1 and CDR2 (germline): LNHDA, SQIVND (reference sequence). The CDR3 sequence is CASKMTGQSNQPQHF. CDR3 coding DNA: TGTGCCAGTAAAATGACGGGACAGAGCAATCAGCCCCAGCATTTT.

This clone occurred a few times. The J gene is TRBJ2-7, the V gene TRBV6-2 or TRBV6-3, with D possibly being TRBD1 (6 bases). Germline loops: CDR1 MNHEY, CDR2 SVGEGT. The CDR3 is 12 amino acids. Trimming removed 2 bases at V and 9 bases at J, with 11 bases between. The DNA for the CDR3 is TGTGCCAGCAGTTACAAGCAGGGGCCGCAGTACTTC. Its translation: CASSYKQGPQYF.

The chain couples TRBV13 to TRBJ1-5; the match to TRBD1 covers 8 bases. Per germline, CDR1 PRHDT and CDR2 FYEKMQ (reference sequence). This CDR3 comprises 14 residues. V lost 5 bases to trimming and J lost 5 bases; unmatched junction nucleotides: 5. CDR3: CASSRGTGYQPQHF. The CDR3 DNA sequence: TGTGCCAGCAGCCGGGGGACAGGATATCAGCCCCAGCATTTT.

The chain combines TRBV12-1 with TRBJ2-5; TRBD1 is the table's D call, not checked against the DNA. TRBV12-1 has pseudogene status. The CDR3 contains 20 residues. The CDR3 DNA sequence: TGTGCCAGCAGCTTTGCCCCCCGACAGAAGACACTTGCAGCACAAGAGACCCAGTACTTC. It codes for CASSFAPRQKTLAAQETQYF.

The chain recombines TRBV11-1 with TRBJ2-5; TRBD1 might be the D (6 bases). CDR3 length equals 15 residues. The germline gives CDR1 SGHAT, CDR2 FQDESV (reference sequence). Trimming took 1 base from V and 2 from J, leaving 11 bases between them. CDR3 DNA sequence: TGTGCCAGCAGCTTAGACCCGAGGGGGCAAGAGACCCAGTACTTC. Amino acid sequence: CASSLDPRGQETQYF.

This chain joins TRBV11-2 and TRBJ1-3, with a tentative D call TRBD1 (5 bases). This CDR3 contains 15 residues. Trimming stripped 8 bases from V and 0 bases from J, with 14 bases between. Germline values: CDR1 SGHAT, CDR2 FQNNGV. The CDR3 loop reads CASQVRTTSGNTIYF. The CDR3 DNA reads TGTGCCAGCCAGGTCAGGACAACCTCTGGAAACACCATATATTTT.

The rearrangement links TRBV19 to TRBJ1-2; 10 bases agree with TRBD1. Trimming at V came to 6 bases and at J to 2 bases, leaving 12 bases not matched to a gene. Germline loops: CDR1 LNHDA, CDR2 SQIVND (reference sequence). There are 17 residues in the CDR3. CDR3 sequence: CASRTPGQGPLNYGYTF. CDR3 coding DNA: TGTGCCAGTAGGACTCCGGGACAGGGGCCATTGAACTATGGCTACACCTTC.

The chain recombines TRBV6-6 with TRBJ1-2, with TRBD1 matching 7 bases. V lost 5 bases and J lost 6; bases outside the gene matches: 6. The CDR3 is 13 amino acids. Looked up from germline, CDR1 is MNHNY and CDR2 is SVGAGI (reference sequence). Written as DNA, the CDR3 is TGTGCCAGCAGTCCCGACAGGGTAAATGGCTACACCTTC. Its protein product is CASSPDRVNGYTF.